Each of the 11 T cell receptor beta chains below was sequenced from the same sample in a study of T-cell memory formation after mild COVID-19. TCRdb re-called the 5' RACE reads through MiXCR, storing one row per CDR3 protein. The table records 450,000 to 650,000 distinct CDR3 sequences, less than 25% of them present only once. What was sequenced was PBMCs or a T cell subset sorted from them (not recorded which). The receptors shown here come from an adult woman who had mild COVID-19 (a few samples of this study predate the infection). Cell type and time point are not known.

This chain uses TRBV24-1 with TRBJ2-7; D remains ambiguous. Per the germline V gene, CDR1 is KGHDR and CDR2 is SFDVKD. The CDR3 loop spans 12 amino acids. The V end lost 12 bases, the J end lost 0 bases, and 11 bases lay between the germline ends. The CDR3: CAPEYASYEQYF. Written as DNA, the CDR3 is TGTGCCCCGGAATATGCCTCCTACGAGCAGTACTTC.

V usage is TRBV10-3 and J usage is TRBJ2-1; D unclear. The CDR3 loop spans 16 amino acids. Germline CDR1 ENHRY, CDR2 SYGVKD. Trimming left V 2 bases short and J 6 bases short, with 17 bases between. The CDR3 bases are TGTGCCATCAGTGAGGTGGCGGTTCGGGCTCTCAATGAGCAGTTCTTC. Translating gives CAISEVAVRALNEQFF.

The V gene is TRBV20-1, the J gene TRBJ1-1; TRBD1 agrees at 12 bases. The CDR3 is made up of 18 amino acids. The germline CDR1 and CDR2 sequences are DFQATT and SNEGSKA (reference sequence). The trim removed 0 bases at V and 6 bases at J, leaving 14 bases unmatched. CDR3 sequence: CSARDFGTGGAWRAEAFF. The CDR3 DNA is TGCAGTGCTAGAGATTTCGGGACAGGGGGCGCATGGAGGGCTGAAGCTTTCTTT.

The rearrangement joins TRBV5-6 to TRBJ2-7; 8 bases are a match to TRBD2. The J segment lost 3 bases and the V segment lost 5 bases, leaving 10 bases of the junction unmatched. The CDR3 has 15 amino acids. Per germline, CDR1 SGHDT and CDR2 YYEEEE. The chain's CDR3 is CASSFIAGTGYEQYF. In DNA, the CDR3 is TGTGCCAGCAGTTTTATAGCGGGAACGGGCTACGAGCAGTACTTC. The entire variable domain, with the rest obtained from reference TRBV5-6 and TRBJ2-7, is as follows: DAGVTQSPTHLIKTRGQQVTLRCSPKSGHDTVSWYQQALGQGPQFIFQYYEEEERQRGNFPDRFSGHQFPNYSSELNVNALLLGDSALYLCASSFIAGTGYEQYFGPGTRLTVT.

There are a few counts of this clonotype. The rearrangement links TRBV20-1 to TRBJ2-7, with TRBD2 matching 8 bases. The ends lost 1 base at V and 8 bases at J; junction bases unmatched: 13. The CDR3 spans 15 residues. Germline V CDR1 and CDR2: DFQATT, SNEGSKA (reference sequence). The CDR3 DNA sequence: TGCAGTGCTAGAGTTAGGAGGAGCGGGAGTCGTCAGCAGTACTTC. It encodes CSARVRRSGSRQQYF.

This clonotype was counted a few times. This chain joins TRBV21-1 and TRBJ2-1; the tabulated D call, TRBD1, remains unverified against the DNA. TRBV21-1 constitutes a pseudogene. There are 19 residues in the CDR3. CDR3 bases: TGTGCCAGCAGCAAACGTTGCCGGGACAGGGGTAGGTCCTACAATGAGCAGTTCTTC. This gives the protein CASSKRCRDRGRSYNEQFF.

J is TRBJ2-1 and V is TRBV7-8; 8 bases align to TRBD2. CDR1 and CDR2 (germline): SGHVS, FQNEAQ. The CDR3 extends over 19 amino acids. After removal of 1 base from V and 0 bases from J, the junction contained 11 bases not matched to a gene. The CDR3 DNA sequence: TGTGCCAGCAGCTTAGACCCTAGCGGGTCTTTGAGCTCCTACAATGAGCAGTTCTTC. Its translation: CASSLDPSGSLSSYNEQFF.

The V call is TRBV7-2, the J call TRBJ2-2; possibly TRBD1 for D (6 bases). The germline V gene encodes CDR1 SGHTA and CDR2 FQGNSA. The CDR3 totals 14 residues. V lost 1 base and J lost 4, with 7 bases in between. CDR3 residues: CASSLGQATGELFF. For the CDR3, the DNA is TGTGCCAGCAGCTTAGGACAGGCCACCGGGGAGCTGTTTTTT.

This clonotype came up a few times. The chain joins TRBV30 to TRBJ1-5; maybe TRBD1 (5 bases). Trimming left V 0 bases short and J 9 bases short, with 15 bases between. Germline V gene sequence: CDR1 GTSNPN, CDR2 SVGIG (reference sequence). This CDR3 region has 14 residues. The CDR3 reads CAWSVRGDRRPQHF. CDR3 coding DNA: TGTGCCTGGAGTGTGCGCGGGGACCGAAGGCCCCAGCATTTT.

There are a few counts of this clonotype. The chain combines TRBV7-9 with TRBJ2-7; 7 bases are a match to TRBD2. The CDR3 runs to 16 residues. Losses at the gene ends were 2 bases for V and 2 bases for J; bases not matched to a gene: 9. Germline V gene data show CDR1 as SEHNR and CDR2 as FQNEAQ (reference sequence). Here the CDR3 reads CASSLRGEGSTYEQYF. The DNA for the CDR3 is TGTGCCAGCAGCTTACGGGGGGAGGGAAGCACCTACGAGCAGTACTTC.

This clonotype was recorded a few times. J is TRBJ1-1 and V is TRBV4-2; 9 bases fit TRBD1. The germline V gene encodes CDR1 LGHNA and CDR2 YNFKEQ. The CDR3 consists of 20 residues. V was clipped by 1 base and J by 0 bases; unmatched bases: 15. The CDR3 reads CASSQGGFSTGGSMNTEAFF. In nucleotides, the CDR3 is TGTGCCAGCAGCCAAGGAGGCTTTTCGACAGGGGGTTCTATGAACACTGAAGCTTTCTTT.